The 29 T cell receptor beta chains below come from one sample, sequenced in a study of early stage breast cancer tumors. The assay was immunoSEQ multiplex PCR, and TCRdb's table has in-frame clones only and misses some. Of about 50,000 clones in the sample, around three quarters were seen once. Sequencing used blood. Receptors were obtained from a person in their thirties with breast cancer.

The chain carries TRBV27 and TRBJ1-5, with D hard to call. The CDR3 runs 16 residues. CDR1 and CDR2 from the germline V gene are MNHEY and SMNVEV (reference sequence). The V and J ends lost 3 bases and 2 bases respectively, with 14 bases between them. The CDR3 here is CASSFGPGNGNQPQHF. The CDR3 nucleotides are TGTGCCAGCAGTTTTGGGCCGGGGAACGGCAATCAGCCCCAGCATTTT.

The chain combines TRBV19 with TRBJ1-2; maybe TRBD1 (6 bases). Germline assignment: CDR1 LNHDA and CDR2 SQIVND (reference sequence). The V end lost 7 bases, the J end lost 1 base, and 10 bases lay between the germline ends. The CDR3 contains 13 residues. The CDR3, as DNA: TGTGCCAGTAAGGGGGACTATAACTATGGCTACACCTTC. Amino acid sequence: CASKGDYNYGYTF.

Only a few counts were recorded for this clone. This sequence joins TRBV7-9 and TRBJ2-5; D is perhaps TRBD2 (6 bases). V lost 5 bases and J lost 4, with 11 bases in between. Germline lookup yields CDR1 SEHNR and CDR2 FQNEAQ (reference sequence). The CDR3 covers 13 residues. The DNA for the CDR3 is TGTGCCAGCAGCGCGGGGTTTCCAGAGACCCAGTACTTC. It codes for CASSAGFPETQYF.

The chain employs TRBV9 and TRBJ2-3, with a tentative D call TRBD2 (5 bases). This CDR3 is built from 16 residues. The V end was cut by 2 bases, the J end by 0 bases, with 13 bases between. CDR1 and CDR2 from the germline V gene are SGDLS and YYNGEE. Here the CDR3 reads CASSVEGVSSTDTQYF. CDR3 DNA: TGTGCCAGCAGCGTTGAGGGCGTGTCTAGCACAGATACGCAGTATTTT. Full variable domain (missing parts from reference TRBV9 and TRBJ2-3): DSGVTQTPKHLITATGQRVTLRCSPRSGDLSVYWYQQSLDQGLQFLIQYYNGEERAKGNILERFSAQQFPDLHSELNLSSLELGDSALYFCASSVEGVSSTDTQYFGPGTRLTVL.

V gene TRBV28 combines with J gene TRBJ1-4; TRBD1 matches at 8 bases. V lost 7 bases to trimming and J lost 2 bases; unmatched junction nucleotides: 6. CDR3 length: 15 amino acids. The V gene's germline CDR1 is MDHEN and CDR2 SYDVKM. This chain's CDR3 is CASTAGQGTNEKLFF. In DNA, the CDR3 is TGTGCCAGCACCGCCGGACAGGGCACTAATGAAAAACTGTTTTTT. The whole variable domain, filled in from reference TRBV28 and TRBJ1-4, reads DVKVTQSSRYLVKRTGEKVFLECVQDMDHENMFWYRQDPGLGLRLIYFSYDVKMKEKGDIPEGYSVSREKKERFSLILESASTNQTSMYLCASTAGQGTNEKLFFGSGTQLSVL.

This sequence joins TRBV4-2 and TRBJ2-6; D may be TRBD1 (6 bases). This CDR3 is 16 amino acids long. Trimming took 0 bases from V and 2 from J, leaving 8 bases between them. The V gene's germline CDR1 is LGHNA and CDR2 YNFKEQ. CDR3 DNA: TGTGCCAGCAGCCAAGATAAGGGGGCTGGGGCCAACGTCCTGACTTTC. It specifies CASSQDKGAGANVLTF.

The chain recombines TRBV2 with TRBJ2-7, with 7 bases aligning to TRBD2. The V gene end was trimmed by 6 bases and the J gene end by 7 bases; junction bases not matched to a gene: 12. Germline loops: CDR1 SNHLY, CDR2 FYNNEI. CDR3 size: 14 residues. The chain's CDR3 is CASSRRTTGREQYF. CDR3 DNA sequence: TGTGCCAGCAGCCGGAGAACGACCGGGAGGGAGCAGTACTTC.

CDR3 bases: TGTGCCAGTTCTACCGGAGGCTCCTACAATGAGCAGTTCTTC. Its translation: CASSTGGSYNEQFF. This rearrangement joins TRBV11-3 to TRBJ2-1; D perhaps matches TRBD2 (5 bases). Germline V gene sequence: CDR1 SGHNT, CDR2 YENEEA. Trimming removed 9 bases at V and 0 bases at J, with 12 bases between. CDR3 length: 14 amino acids.

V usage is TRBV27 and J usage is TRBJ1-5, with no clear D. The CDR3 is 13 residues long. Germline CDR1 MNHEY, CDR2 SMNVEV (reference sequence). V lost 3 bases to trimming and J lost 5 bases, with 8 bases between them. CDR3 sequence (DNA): TGTGCCAGCAGTTTGAACAGTTATCAGCCCCAGCATTTT. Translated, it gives CASSLNSYQPQHF.

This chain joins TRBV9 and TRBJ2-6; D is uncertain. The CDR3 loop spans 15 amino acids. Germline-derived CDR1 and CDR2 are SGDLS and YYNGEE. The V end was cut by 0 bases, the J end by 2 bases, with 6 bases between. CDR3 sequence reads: CASSVGGAGANVLTF. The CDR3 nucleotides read TGTGCCAGCAGCGTAGGGGGTGCTGGGGCCAACGTCCTGACTTTC.

The CDR3 coding sequence is TGTGCTAGTGGCCCGAGGACTAGCGGGAATCTTGCAGATACGCAGTATTTT. Translated: CASGPRTSGNLADTQYF. This chain uses TRBV12-5 with TRBJ2-3; TRBD2 matches 12 bases. There are 17 residues in the CDR3. Germline trimming cut 6 bases from V and 4 bases from J; bases unmatched to any gene: 11. Germline CDR1 and CDR2: LGHNT and FRNRAP.

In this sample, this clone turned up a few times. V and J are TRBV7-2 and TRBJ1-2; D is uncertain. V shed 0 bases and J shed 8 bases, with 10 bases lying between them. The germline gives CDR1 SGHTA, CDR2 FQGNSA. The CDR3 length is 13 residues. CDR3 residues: CASSLAGSGGYTF. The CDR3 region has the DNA TGTGCCAGCAGCTTAGCTGGGAGTGGAGGCTACACCTTC.

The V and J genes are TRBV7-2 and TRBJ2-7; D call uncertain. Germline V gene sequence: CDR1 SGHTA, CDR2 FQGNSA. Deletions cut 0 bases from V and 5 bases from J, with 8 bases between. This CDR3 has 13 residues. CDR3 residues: CASSLARSNEQYF. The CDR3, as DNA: TGTGCCAGCAGCTTAGCGAGGAGTAACGAGCAGTACTTC.

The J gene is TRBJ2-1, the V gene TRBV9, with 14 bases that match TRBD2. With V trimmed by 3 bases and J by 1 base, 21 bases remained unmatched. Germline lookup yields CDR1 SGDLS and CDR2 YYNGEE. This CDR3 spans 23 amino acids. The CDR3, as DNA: TGTGCCAGCAGCGCCCTGGGACTAGCGGGAGCTTTAGGTTTGAGAGGGTCCTACAATGAGCAGTTCTTC. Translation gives CASSALGLAGALGLRGSYNEQFF. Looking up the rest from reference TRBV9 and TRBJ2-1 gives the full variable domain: DSGVTQTPKHLITATGQRVTLRCSPRSGDLSVYWYQQSLDQGLQFLIQYYNGEERAKGNILERFSAQQFPDLHSELNLSSLELGDSALYFCASSALGLAGALGLRGSYNEQFFGPGTRLTVL.

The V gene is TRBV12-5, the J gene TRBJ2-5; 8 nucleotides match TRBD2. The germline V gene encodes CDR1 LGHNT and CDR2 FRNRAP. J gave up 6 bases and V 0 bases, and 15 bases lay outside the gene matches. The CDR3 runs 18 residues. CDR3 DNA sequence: TGTGCTAGTGGTTTGGTACTTCTTTCCAGCGGGAGTCTAAAGACCCAGTACTTC. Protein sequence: CASGLVLLSSGSLKTQYF.

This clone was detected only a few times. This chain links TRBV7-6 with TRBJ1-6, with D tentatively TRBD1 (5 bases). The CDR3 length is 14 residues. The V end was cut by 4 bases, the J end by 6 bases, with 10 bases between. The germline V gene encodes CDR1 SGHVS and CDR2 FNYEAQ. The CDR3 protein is CASSSGLGNSPLHF. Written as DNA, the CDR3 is TGTGCCAGCAGCTCAGGGTTGGGTAATTCACCCCTCCACTTT.

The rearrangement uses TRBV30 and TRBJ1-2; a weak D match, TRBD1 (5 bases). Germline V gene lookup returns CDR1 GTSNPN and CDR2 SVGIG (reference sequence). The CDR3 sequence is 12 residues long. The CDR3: CNSGDMYYGYTF. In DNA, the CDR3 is TGTAATTCGGGGGATATGTACTATGGCTACACCTTC.

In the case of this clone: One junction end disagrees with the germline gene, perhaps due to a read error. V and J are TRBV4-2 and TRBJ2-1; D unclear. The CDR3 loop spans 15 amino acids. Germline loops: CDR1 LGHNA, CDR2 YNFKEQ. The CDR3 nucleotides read TGTGCCAGCAGGCAAGACCCGGACCAATACAATGAGCAGTTCTTC. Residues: CASRQDPDQYNEQFF.

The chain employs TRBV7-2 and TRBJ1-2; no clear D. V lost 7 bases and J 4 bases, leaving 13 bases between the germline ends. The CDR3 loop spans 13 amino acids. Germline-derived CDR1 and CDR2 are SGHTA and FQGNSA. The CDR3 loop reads CASTDDRGYGYTF. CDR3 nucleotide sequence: TGTGCCAGCACCGACGACCGTGGCTATGGCTACACCTTC.

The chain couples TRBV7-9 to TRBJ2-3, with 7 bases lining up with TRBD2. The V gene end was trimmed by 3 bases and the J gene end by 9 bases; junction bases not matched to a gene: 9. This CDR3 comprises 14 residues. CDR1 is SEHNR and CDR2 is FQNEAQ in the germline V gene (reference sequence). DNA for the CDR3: TGTGCCAGCAGCTTCAGCGGGACCCTTGGGACGCAGTATTTT. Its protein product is CASSFSGTLGTQYF.

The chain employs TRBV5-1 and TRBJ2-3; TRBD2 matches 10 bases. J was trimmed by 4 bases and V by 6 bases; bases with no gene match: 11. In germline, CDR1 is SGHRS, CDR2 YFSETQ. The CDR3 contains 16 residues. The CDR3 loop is CASTRRLAGVSDTQYF. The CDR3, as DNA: TGCGCCAGCACCCGGAGGCTAGCGGGAGTTTCAGATACGCAGTATTTT. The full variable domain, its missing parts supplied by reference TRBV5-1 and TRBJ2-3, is KAGVTQTPRYLIKTRGQQVTLSCSPISGHRSVSWYQQTPGQGLQFLFEYFSETQRNKGNFPGRFSGRQFSNSRSEMNVSTLELGDSALYLCASTRRLAGVSDTQYFGPGTRLTVL.

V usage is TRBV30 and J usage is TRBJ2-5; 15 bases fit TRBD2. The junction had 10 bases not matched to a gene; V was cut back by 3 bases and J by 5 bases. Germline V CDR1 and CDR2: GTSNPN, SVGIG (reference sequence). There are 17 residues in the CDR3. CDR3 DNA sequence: TGTGCCTGGAGCGGGACTAGCGGGAGGTGGGGTATGGAGACCCAGTACTTC. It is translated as CAWSGTSGRWGMETQYF. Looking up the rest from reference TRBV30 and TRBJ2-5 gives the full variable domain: SQTIHQWPATLVQPVGSPLSLECTVEGTSNPNLYWYRQAAGRGLQLLFYSVGIGQISSEVPQNLSASRPQDRQFILSSKKLLLSDSGFYLCAWSGTSGRWGMETQYFGPGTRLLVL.

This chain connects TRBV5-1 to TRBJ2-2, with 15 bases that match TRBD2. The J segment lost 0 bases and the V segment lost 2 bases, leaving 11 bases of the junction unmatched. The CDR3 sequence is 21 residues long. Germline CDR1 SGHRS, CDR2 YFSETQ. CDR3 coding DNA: TGCGCCAGCAGCTTTTTTACGAGTAGGACTAGCGGGAGGGCGAACACCGGGGAGCTGTTTTTT. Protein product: CASSFFTSRTSGRANTGELFF.

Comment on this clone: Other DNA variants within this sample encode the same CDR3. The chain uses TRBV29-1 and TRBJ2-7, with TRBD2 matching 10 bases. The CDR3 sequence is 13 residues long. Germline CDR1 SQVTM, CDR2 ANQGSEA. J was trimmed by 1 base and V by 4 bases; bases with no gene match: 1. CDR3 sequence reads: CSVGLAGSYEQYF. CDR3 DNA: TGCAGCGTTGGACTAGCGGGTTCCTACGAGCAGTACTTC.

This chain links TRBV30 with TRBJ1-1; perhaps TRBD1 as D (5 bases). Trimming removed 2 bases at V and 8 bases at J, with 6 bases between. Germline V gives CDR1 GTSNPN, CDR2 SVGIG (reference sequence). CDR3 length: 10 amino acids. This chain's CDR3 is CAWSRQEAFF. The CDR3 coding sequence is TGTGCCTGGAGTAGACAGGAAGCTTTCTTT.

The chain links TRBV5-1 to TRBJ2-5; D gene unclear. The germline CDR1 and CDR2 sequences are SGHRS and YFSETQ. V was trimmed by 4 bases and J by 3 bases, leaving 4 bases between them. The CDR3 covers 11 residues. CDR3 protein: CASSGEETQYF. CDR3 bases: TGCGCCAGCAGCGGAGAAGAGACCCAGTACTTC.

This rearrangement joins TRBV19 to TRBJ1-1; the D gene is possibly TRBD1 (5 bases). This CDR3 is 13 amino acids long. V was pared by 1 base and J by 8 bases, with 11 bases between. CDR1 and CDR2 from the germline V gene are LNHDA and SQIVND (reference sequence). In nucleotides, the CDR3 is TGTGCCAGTAGTATAGCAGCTGGGACCGAAGCTTTCTTT. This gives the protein CASSIAAGTEAFF.

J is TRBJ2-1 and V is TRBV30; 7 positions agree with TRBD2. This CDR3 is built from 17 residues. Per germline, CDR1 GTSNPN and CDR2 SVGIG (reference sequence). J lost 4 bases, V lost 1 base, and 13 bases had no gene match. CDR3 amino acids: CAWSGVVREALYNEQFF. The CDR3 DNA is TGTGCCTGGAGTGGGGTAGTTCGGGAGGCACTATACAATGAGCAGTTCTTC.

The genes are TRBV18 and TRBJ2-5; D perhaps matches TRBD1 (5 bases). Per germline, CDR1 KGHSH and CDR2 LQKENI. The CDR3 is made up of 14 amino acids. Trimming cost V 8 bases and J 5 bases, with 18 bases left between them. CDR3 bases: TGTGCCAGCCGACGCTCAGGGCAGGGCGAGACCCAGTACTTC. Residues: CASRRSGQGETQYF.